These T cell receptor beta chains were read from a single sample in a study of OX40 agonist ivuxolimab in advanced cancers. Assay used: immunoSEQ multiplex PCR; TCRdb lists only in-frame clones, some missing. This sample has over 95,000 clones, with around nine tenths found just once. Source: CD4+ or CD8+ T cells sorted from blood, taken in a trial of the OX40 agonist ivuxolimab. These receptors were taken from an adult with an advanced solid tumor such as melanoma, head and neck, liver or kidney cancer. CDR3s include the opening cysteine and the closing phenylalanine or tryptophan. A D gene is named only where the DNA matches it firmly. Clone sizes are given selectively: once, few, many, or a class where the clone is expanded.

d_gene: TRBD2; abundance: NA; j_gene: TRBJ2-3; v_gene: TRBV29-1; CDR3aa: CSVGGLAGGSTDTQYF; CDR3nt: TGCAGCGTTGGCGGACTAGCGGGAGGAAGCACAGATACGCAGTATTTT
d_gene: NA; abundance: NA; j_gene: TRBJ1-2; v_gene: TRBV19; CDR3aa: CASSSPWAPLREPPTYGYTF; CDR3nt: TGTGCCAGTAGTTCGCCTTGGGCCCCCCTAAGAGAACCTCCCACGTATGGCTACACCTTC
d_gene: TRBD1; abundance: once; j_gene: TRBJ1-2; v_gene: TRBV27; CDR3aa: CASSPPGGATLYGYTF; CDR3nt: TGTGCCAGCAGTCCCCCAGGGGGGGCGACACTCTATGGCTACACCTTC
d_gene: NA; abundance: NA; j_gene: TRBJ2-1; v_gene: TRBV7-2; CDR3aa: CASSPITGSAYNEQFF; CDR3nt: TGTGCCAGCAGCCCCATCACAGGGTCGGCCTACAATGAGCAGTTCTTC
d_gene: NA; abundance: NA; j_gene: TRBJ1-2; v_gene: TRBV19; CDR3aa: CASTSPGLGPNYGYTF; CDR3nt: TGTGCCAGTACCTCCCCCGGATTGGGACCTAACTATGGCTACACCTTC
d_gene: NA; abundance: NA; j_gene: TRBJ2-7; v_gene: TRBV5-6; CDR3aa: CASTALEGHRSYEQYF; CDR3nt: TGTGCCAGCACCGCTCTCGAGGGACACCGCTCCTACGAGCAGTACTTC
d_gene: NA; abundance: NA; j_gene: TRBJ1-4; v_gene: TRBV7-8; CDR3aa: CASSPHGTFFEKLFF; CDR3nt: TGTGCCAGCAGCCCACACGGGACTTTTTTTGAAAAACTGTTTTTT
d_gene: NA; abundance: NA; j_gene: TRBJ2-3; v_gene: TRBV9; CDR3aa: CASSAGSGLEGDTQYF; CDR3nt: TGTGCCAGCAGCGCCGGAAGCGGTCTGGAGGGAGATACGCAGTATTTT
d_gene: NA; abundance: NA; j_gene: TRBJ2-5; v_gene: TRBV28; CDR3aa: CASRPSGGETQYF; CDR3nt: TGTGCCAGCAGGCCAAGCGGTGGAGAGACCCAGTACTTC
d_gene: NA; abundance: NA; j_gene: TRBJ2-2; v_gene: TRBV7-2; CDR3aa: CASSLDYTGELFF; CDR3nt: TGTGCCAGCAGCTTGGACTATACTGGGGAGCTGTTTTTT
d_gene: TRBD2; abundance: NA; j_gene: TRBJ2-5; v_gene: TRBV11-2; CDR3aa: CASSLTSRGRIEETQYF; CDR3nt: TGTGCCAGCAGCTTAACTTCTCGCGGGAGGATCGAAGAGACCCAGTACTTC
d_gene: TRBD2; abundance: NA; j_gene: TRBJ2-2; v_gene: TRBV2; CDR3aa: CASKREGAGTGELFF; CDR3nt: TGTGCCAGCAAGAGGGAGGGAGCTGGCACCGGGGAGCTGTTTTTT
d_gene: NA; abundance: NA; j_gene: TRBJ2-7; v_gene: TRBV28; CDR3aa: CASSLDYEQYF; CDR3nt: TGTGCCAGCAGTTTGGACTACGAGCAGTACTTC
d_gene: NA; abundance: NA; j_gene: TRBJ1-1; v_gene: TRBV6-5; CDR3aa: CASSFERGAEAFF; CDR3nt: TGTGCCAGCAGTTTCGAGCGGGGTGCTGAAGCTTTCTTT
d_gene: NA; abundance: NA; j_gene: TRBJ2-7; v_gene: TRBV28; CDR3aa: CASSLKFLRTPFRRLYEQYF; CDR3nt: TGTGCCAGCAGTTTAAAGTTCTTGAGGACCCCGTTCCGGCGCCTCTACGAGCAGTACTTC
d_gene: NA; abundance: NA; j_gene: TRBJ1-2; v_gene: TRBV7-9; CDR3aa: CASERAGNGYTF; CDR3nt: TGTGCCAGCGAACGCGCTGGGAATGGCTACACCTTC
d_gene: TRBD1; abundance: NA; j_gene: TRBJ2-4; v_gene: TRBV7-2; CDR3aa: CASSRGQGWDIQYF; CDR3nt: TGTGCCAGCAGCCGGGGACAGGGGTGGGACATTCAGTACTTC
d_gene: TRBD1; abundance: NA; j_gene: TRBJ2-7; v_gene: TRBV6-5; CDR3aa: CASSYRGQGYEQYF; CDR3nt: TGTGCCAGCAGTTATAGGGGACAGGGCTACGAGCAGTACTTC
d_gene: NA; abundance: NA; j_gene: TRBJ1-6; v_gene: TRBV25-1; CDR3aa: CASSIISYNSPLHF; CDR3nt: TGTGCCAGCAGTATCATATCCTATAATTCACCCCTCCACTTT
d_gene: NA; abundance: NA; j_gene: TRBJ2-2; v_gene: TRBV7-2; CDR3aa: CASSSLGGGTGELFF; CDR3nt: TGTGCCAGCAGCTCCTTAGGGGGAGGCACCGGGGAGCTGTTTTTT
d_gene: TRBD2; abundance: NA; j_gene: TRBJ2-5; v_gene: TRBV5-4; CDR3aa: CASSLTTGGGETQYF; CDR3nt: TGTGCCAGCAGCTTGACAACGGGAGGCGGAGAGACCCAGTACTTC
d_gene: TRBD1; abundance: NA; j_gene: TRBJ2-1; v_gene: TRBV4-2; CDR3aa: CASSQGQGTGSYNEQFF; CDR3nt: TGTGCCAGCAGCCAAGGACAGGGGACGGGCTCCTACAATGAGCAGTTCTTC
d_gene: NA; abundance: NA; j_gene: TRBJ2-3; v_gene: TRBV7-8; CDR3aa: CASSLARLPDTQYF; CDR3nt: TGTGCCAGCAGCTTAGCGAGGCTCCCAGATACGCAGTATTTT
d_gene: NA; abundance: NA; j_gene: TRBJ2-1; v_gene: TRBV18; CDR3aa: CASSPQQGNEQFF; CDR3nt: TGTGCCAGCTCACCACAACAGGGTAATGAGCAGTTCTTC